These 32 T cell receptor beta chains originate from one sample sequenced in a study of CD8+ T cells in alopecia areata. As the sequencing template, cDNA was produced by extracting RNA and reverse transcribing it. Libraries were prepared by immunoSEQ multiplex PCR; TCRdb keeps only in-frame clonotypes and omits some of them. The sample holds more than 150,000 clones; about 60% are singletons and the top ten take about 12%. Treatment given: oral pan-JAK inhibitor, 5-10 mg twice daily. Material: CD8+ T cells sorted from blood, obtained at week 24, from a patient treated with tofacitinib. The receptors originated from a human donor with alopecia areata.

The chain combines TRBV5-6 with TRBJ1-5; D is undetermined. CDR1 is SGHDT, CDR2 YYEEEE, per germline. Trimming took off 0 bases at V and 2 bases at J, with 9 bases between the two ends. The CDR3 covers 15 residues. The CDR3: CASSLDGQGNQPQHF. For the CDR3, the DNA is TGTGCCAGCAGCTTGGATGGGCAGGGCAATCAGCCCCAGCATTTT.

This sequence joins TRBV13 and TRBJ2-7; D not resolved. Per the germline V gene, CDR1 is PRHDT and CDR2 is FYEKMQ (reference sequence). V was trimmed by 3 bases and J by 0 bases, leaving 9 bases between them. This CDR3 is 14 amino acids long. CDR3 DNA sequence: TGTGCCAGCAGCTTGAGTACAAGCTCCTACGAGCAGTACTTC. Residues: CASSLSTSSYEQYF.

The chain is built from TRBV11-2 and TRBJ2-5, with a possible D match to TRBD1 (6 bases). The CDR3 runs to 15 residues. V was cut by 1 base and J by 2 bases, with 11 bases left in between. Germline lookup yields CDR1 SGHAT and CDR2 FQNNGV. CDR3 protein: CASSLGRGPQETQYF. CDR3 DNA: TGTGCCAGCAGCTTAGGCAGGGGACCTCAAGAGACCCAGTACTTC.

CDR3 region: CASSPIQGGVEQYF. CDR3 in DNA: TGTGCCAGCAGCCCGATACAGGGGGGGGTCGAGCAGTACTTC. The chain recombines TRBV11-3 with TRBJ2-7; D might be TRBD1 (8 bases). Germline V CDR1 and CDR2: SGHNT, YENEEA. This CDR3 is built from 14 residues. The V end was cut by 5 bases, the J end by 6 bases, with 17 bases between.

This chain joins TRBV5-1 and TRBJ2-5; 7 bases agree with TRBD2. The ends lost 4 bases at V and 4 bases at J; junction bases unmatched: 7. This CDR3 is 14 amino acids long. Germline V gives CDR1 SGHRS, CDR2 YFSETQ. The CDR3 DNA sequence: TGCGCCAGCAGCGGAGGCGGGGGTTTAGAGACCCAGTACTTC. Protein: CASSGGGGLETQYF.

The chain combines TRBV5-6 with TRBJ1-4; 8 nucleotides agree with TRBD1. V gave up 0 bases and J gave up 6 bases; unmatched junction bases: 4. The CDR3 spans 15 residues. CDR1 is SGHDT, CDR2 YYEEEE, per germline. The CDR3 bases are TGTGCCAGCAGCTTGGCAGGGGGCGAAGATGAAAAACTGTTTTTT. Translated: CASSLAGGEDEKLFF.

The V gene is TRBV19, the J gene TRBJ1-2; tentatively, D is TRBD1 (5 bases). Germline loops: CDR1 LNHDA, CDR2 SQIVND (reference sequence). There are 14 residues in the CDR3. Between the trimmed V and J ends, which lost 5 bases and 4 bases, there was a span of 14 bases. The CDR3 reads CASSSSGTPYGYTF. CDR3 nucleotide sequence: TGTGCCAGTAGTTCCTCAGGGACGCCCTATGGCTACACCTTC.

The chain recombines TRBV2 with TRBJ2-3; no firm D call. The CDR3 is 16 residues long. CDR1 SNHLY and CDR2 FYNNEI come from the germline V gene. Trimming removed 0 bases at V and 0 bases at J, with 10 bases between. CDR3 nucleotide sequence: TGTGCCAGCAGTGAAGCAGCAGACCCCAGCACAGATACGCAGTATTTT. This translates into CASSEAADPSTDTQYF.

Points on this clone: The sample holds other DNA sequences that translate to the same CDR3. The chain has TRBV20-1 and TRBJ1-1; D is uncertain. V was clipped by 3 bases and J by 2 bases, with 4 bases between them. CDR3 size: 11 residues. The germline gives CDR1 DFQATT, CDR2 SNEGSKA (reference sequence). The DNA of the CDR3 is TGCAGTGCTAGTCTTAACACTGAAGCTTTCTTT. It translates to CSASLNTEAFF.

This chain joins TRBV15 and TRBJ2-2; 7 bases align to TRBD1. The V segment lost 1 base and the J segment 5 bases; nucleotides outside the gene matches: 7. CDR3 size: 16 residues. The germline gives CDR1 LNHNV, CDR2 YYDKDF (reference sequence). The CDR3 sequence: CATSRVGGVLTGELFF. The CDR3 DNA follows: TGTGCCACCAGCAGAGTAGGGGGCGTCCTGACCGGGGAGCTGTTTTTT.

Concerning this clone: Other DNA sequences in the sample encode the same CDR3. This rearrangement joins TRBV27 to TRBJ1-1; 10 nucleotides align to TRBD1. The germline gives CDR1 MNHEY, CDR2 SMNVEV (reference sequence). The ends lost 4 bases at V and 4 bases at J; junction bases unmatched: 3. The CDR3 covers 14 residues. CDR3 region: CASSSGQGSTEAFF. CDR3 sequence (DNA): TGTGCCAGCAGTTCGGGACAGGGGAGCACTGAAGCTTTCTTT.

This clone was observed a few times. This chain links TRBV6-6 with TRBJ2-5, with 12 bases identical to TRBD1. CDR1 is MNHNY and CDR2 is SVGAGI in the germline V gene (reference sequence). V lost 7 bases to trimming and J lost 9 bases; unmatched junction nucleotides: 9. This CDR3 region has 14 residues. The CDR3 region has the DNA TGTGCCAGCACCTCCGGGACAGGGGGCTTAGCCCAGTACTTC. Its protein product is CASTSGTGGLAQYF.

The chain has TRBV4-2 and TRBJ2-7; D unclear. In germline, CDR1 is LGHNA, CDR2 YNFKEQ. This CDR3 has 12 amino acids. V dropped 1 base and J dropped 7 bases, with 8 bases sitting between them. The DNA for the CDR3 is TGTGCCAGCAGCCAAGTGGCGGAGGAGCAGTACTTC. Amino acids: CASSQVAEEQYF.

This CDR3 reads CASSFRLGLSYEQYF. The CDR3 DNA reads TGCGCCAGCAGCTTCCGACTAGGATTGTCCTACGAGCAGTACTTC. The chain has TRBV5-1 and TRBJ2-7, with TRBD2 as a possible D gene (6 bases). Germline CDR1 is SGHRS and CDR2 is YFSETQ. The CDR3 spans 15 residues. Deletions cut 2 bases from V and 1 base from J, with 13 bases between. Full variable domain (outside the CDR3, taken from reference TRBV5-1 and TRBJ2-7): KAGVTQTPRYLIKTRGQQVTLSCSPISGHRSVSWYQQTPGQGLQFLFEYFSETQRNKGNFPGRFSGRQFSNSRSEMNVSTLELGDSALYLCASSFRLGLSYEQYFGPGTRLTVT.

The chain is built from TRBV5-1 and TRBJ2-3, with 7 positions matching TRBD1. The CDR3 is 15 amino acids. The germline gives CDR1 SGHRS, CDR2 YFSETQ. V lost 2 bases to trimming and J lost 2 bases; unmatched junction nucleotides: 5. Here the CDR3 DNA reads TGCGCCAGCAGCTTCCGACAGGGCCTCACAGATACGCAGTATTTT. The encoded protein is CASSFRQGLTDTQYF.

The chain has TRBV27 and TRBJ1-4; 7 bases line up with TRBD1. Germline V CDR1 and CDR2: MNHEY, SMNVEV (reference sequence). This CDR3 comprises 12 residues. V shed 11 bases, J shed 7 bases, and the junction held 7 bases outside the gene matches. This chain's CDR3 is CASGGRPEKLFF. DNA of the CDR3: TGTGCCTCAGGGGGTCGCCCTGAAAAACTGTTTTTT.

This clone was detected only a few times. CDR3 protein: CASSESPARETQYF. The DNA of the CDR3 is TGTGCCAGCAGTGAAAGCCCCGCGAGGGAGACCCAGTACTTC. This chain links TRBV6-5 with TRBJ2-5; no reliable D call. Germline CDR1 MNHEY, CDR2 SVGAGI. V gave up 5 bases and J gave up 5 bases, with 15 bases separating them. This CDR3 region has 14 residues.

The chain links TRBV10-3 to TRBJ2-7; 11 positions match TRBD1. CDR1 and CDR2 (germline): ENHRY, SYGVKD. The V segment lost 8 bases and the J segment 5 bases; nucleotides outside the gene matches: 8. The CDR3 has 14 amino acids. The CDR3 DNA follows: TGTGCCATCTTAAAGGGACAGGGGGTCAACGAGCAGTACTTC. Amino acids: CAILKGQGVNEQYF.

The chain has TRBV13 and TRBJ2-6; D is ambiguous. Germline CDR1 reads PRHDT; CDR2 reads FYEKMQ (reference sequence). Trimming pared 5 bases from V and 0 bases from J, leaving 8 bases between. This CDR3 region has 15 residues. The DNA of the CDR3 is TGTGCCAGCAGCGGCGACGTCTCTGGGGCCAACGTCCTGACTTTC. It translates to CASSGDVSGANVLTF. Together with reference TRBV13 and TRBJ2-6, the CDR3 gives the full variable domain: AAGVIQSPRHLIKEKRETATLKCYPIPRHDTVYWYQQGPGQDPQFLISFYEKMQSDKGSIPDRFSAQQFSDYHSELNMSSLELGDSALYFCASSGDVSGANVLTFGAGSRLTVL.

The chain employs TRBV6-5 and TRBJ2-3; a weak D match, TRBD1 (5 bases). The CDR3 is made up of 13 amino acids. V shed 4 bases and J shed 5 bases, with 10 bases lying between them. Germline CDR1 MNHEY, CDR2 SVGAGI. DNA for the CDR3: TGTGCCAGCAGTTTTAAAAGGGGAGATACGCAGTATTTT. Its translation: CASSFKRGDTQYF.

The CDR3 loop reads CASSQGVEANYGYTF. DNA of the CDR3: TGCGCCAGCAGCCAAGGGGTAGAAGCTAACTATGGCTACACCTTC. This rearrangement joins TRBV4-1 to TRBJ1-2; no clear D gene. The V gene lost 1 base and the J gene lost 0 bases, with 9 bases spanning the gap. This CDR3 has 15 residues. Germline V gives CDR1 MGHRA, CDR2 YSYEKL.

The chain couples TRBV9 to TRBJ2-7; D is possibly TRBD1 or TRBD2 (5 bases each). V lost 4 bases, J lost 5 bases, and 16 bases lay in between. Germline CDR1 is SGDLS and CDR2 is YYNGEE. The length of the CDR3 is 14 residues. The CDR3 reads CASSPRFLGDEQYF. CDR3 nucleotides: TGTGCCAGCAGCCCCCGTTTCCTGGGGGACGAGCAGTACTTC.

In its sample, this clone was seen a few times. CDR3 sequence: CSNSLGNEQFF. The CDR3, as DNA: TGCAGCAATTCCCTAGGGAATGAGCAGTTCTTC. V usage is TRBV29-1 and J usage is TRBJ2-1, with D unclear. CDR1 is SQVTM and CDR2 is ANQGSEA in the germline V gene. Trimming stripped 8 bases from V and 7 bases from J, with 12 bases between. The CDR3 extends over 11 amino acids.

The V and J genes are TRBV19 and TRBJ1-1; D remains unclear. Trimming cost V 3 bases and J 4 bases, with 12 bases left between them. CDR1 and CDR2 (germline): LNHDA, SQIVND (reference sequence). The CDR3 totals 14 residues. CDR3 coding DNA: TGTGCCAGTAGTATCCTCTTAACGGGCACTGAAGCTTTCTTT. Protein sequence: CASSILLTGTEAFF.

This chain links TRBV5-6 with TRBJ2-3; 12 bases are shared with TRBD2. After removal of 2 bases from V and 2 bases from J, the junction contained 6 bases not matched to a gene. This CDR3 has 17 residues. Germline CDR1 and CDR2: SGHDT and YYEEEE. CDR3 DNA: TGTGCCAGCAGCTTAGCGCTAGCGGGGGGGGACACAGATACGCAGTATTTT. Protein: CASSLALAGGDTDTQYF.

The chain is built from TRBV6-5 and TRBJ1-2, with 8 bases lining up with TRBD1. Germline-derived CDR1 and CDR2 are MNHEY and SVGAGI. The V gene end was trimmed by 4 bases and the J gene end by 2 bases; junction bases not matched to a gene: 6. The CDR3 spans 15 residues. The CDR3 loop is CASSSAGGGNYGYTF. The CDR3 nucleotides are TGTGCCAGCAGTTCCGCAGGGGGCGGCAACTATGGCTACACCTTC.

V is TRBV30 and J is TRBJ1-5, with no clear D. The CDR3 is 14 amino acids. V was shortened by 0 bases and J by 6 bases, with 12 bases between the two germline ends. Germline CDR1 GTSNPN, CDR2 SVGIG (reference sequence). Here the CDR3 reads CAWSVGSYSQPQHF. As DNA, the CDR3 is TGTGCCTGGAGTGTTGGTAGCTATAGTCAGCCCCAGCATTTT.

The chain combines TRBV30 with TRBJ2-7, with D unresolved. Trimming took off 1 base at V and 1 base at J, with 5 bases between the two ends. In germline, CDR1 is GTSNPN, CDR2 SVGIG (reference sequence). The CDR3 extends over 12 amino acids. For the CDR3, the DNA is TGTGCCTGGAGTGCCCGTTCCTACGAGCAGTACTTC. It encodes CAWSARSYEQYF. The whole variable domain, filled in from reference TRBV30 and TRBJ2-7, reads SQTIHQWPATLVQPVGSPLSLECTVEGTSNPNLYWYRQAAGRGLQLLFYSVGIGQISSEVPQNLSASRPQDRQFILSSKKLLLSDSGFYLCAWSARSYEQYFGPGTRLTVT.

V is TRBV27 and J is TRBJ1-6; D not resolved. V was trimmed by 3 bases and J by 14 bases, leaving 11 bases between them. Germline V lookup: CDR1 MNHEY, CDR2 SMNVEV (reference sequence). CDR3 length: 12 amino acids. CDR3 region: CASSFPMGTLHF. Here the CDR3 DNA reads TGTGCCAGCAGTTTTCCCATGGGAACCCTCCACTTT.

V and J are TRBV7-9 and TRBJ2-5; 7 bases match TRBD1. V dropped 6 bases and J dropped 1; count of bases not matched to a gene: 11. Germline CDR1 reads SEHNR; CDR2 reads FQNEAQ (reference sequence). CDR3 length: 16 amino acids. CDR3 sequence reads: CASSPFPRDSQETQYF. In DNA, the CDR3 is TGTGCCAGCAGTCCTTTCCCCCGGGACAGCCAAGAGACCCAGTACTTC.

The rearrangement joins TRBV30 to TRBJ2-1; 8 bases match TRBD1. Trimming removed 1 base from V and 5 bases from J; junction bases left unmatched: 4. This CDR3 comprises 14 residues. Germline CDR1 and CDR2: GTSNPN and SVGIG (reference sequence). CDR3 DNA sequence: TGTGCCTGGAGTGAGGGGACAGGCCACAATGAGCAGTTCTTC. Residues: CAWSEGTGHNEQFF.

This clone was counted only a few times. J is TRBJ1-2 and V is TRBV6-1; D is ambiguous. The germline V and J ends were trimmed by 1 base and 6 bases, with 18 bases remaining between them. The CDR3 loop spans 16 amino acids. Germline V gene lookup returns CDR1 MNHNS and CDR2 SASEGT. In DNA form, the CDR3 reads TGTGCCAGCAGTGAAGTGGCGAAAGGGCGAGATGATGGCTACACCTTC. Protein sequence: CASSEVAKGRDDGYTF.